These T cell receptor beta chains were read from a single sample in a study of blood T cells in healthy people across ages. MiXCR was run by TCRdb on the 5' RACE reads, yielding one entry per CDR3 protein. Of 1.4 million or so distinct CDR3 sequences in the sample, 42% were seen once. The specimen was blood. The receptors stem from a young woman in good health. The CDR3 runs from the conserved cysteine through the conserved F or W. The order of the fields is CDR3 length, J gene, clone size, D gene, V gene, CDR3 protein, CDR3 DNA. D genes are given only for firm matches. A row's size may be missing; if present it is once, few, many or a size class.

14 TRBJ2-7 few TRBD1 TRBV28 CASSGQGIFHEQYF TGTGCCAGCAGCGGACAGGGGATATTCCACGAGCAGTACTTC
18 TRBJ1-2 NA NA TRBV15 CATSRDLAKDRLYLGYTF TGTGCCACCAGCAGAGATCTGGCTAAGGACAGACTATATTTGGGCTACACCTTC
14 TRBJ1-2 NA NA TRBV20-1 CSARWVGARVGYTF TGCAGTGCTAGATGGGTAGGGGCGAGGGTTGGCTACACCTTC
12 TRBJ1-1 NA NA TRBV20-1 CSAQGRWAEAFF TGCAGTGCGCAGGGGAGGTGGGCTGAAGCTTTCTTT
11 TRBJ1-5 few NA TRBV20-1 CSARGSVPQHF TGCAGTGCTAGGGGGTCGGTGCCCCAGCATTTT
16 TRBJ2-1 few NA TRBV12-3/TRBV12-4 CASSTRDSSSYNEQFF TGTGCCAGCAGTACCCGGGACTCGAGCTCCTACAATGAGCAGTTCTTC
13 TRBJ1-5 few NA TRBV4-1 CASSPWEGQPQHF TGCGCCAGCAGCCCTTGGGAGGGACAGCCCCAGCATTTT
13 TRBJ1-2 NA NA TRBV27 CASIPNRVWDYTF TGTGCCAGCATTCCGAATCGGGTATGGGACTACACCTTC
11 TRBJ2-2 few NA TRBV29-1 CSGELGGELFF TGCAGCGGGGAACTAGGCGGGGAGCTGTTTTTT
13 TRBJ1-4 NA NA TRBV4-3 CASREPGAEKLFF TGCGCCAGCCGCGAACCAGGGGCGGAAAAACTGTTTTTT
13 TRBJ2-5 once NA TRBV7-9 CASGPGTVRTQYF TGTGCCAGCGGCCCCGGGACCGTCAGGACCCAGTACTTC